These 5 T cell receptor beta chains originate from one sample sequenced in a study of blood T cells in healthy people across ages. Alongside a J-beta primer mix, a sample-barcoded 5' primer served in a second PCR lasting about 6 to 11 cycles. TCRdb re-called the 5' RACE reads with MiXCR, one entry per CDR3 protein. The repertoire holds fewer than 1.5 million distinct CDR3 sequences, with 40% to 50% as singletons. Sequencing used blood. The receptors originated from a woman younger than 35 in good health.

The chain recombines TRBV4-1 with TRBJ2-3; D is unclear. V was clipped by 1 base and J by 4 bases, with 18 bases between them. The CDR3 is 17 amino acids. Germline CDR1 and CDR2: MGHRA and YSYEKL. CDR3 sequence (DNA): TGCGCCAGCAGCCAAGTCCGGAACACCCTCCGGCCAGATACGCAGTATTTT. This encodes CASSQVRNTLRPDTQYF.

The V and J genes are TRBV29-1 and TRBJ1-2; TRBD1 matches at 12 bases. Germline V gives CDR1 SQVTM, CDR2 ANQGSEA. The CDR3 totals 13 residues. The ends lost 3 bases at V and 7 bases at J; junction bases unmatched: 3. The CDR3 sequence: CSVEGQGASGYTF. CDR3 bases: TGCAGCGTTGAGGGACAGGGGGCTAGTGGCTACACCTTC.

Only a few counts were recorded for this clonotype. The rearrangement uses TRBV2 and TRBJ2-1, with D unresolved. Germline lookup yields CDR1 SNHLY and CDR2 FYNNEI. The V and J ends lost 7 bases and 8 bases respectively, with 24 bases between them. The CDR3 extends over 16 amino acids. CDR3 DNA: TGTGCCAGCATATATTCACCGAATAGGGATGGGGATGAGCAGTTCTTC. The encoded protein is CASIYSPNRDGDEQFF.

This chain links TRBV30 with TRBJ2-7; 7 nucleotides align to TRBD1. The CDR3 covers 12 residues. Germline V CDR1 and CDR2: GTSNPN, SVGIG (reference sequence). V gave up 7 bases and J gave up 4 bases; unmatched junction bases: 7. The CDR3, as DNA: TGTGCCTACCGGGACAGAATTTACGAGCAGTACTTC. Amino acid sequence: CAYRDRIYEQYF.

The table lists this clonotype with a few counts. V is TRBV7-9 and J is TRBJ2-7; TRBD2 matches 9 bases. The germline V gene has CDR1 SEHNR and CDR2 FQNEAQ (reference sequence). The length of the CDR3 is 14 residues. Trimming took 5 bases from V and 4 from J; bases not matched to a gene: 6. CDR3: CASSISGSTYEQYF. DNA for the CDR3: TGTGCCAGCAGCATTAGCGGGAGCACTTACGAGCAGTACTTC.